The clone carrying this T cell receptor (beta chain) was seen at least ten times. Its antigen is as yet unknown. In making TCR cDNA, 5'RACE template switching added a universal primer site and UMIs to it. TCRdb reprocessed the 5' RACE reads with MiXCR, giving one entry per CDR3 protein. The sample lists around 350,000 distinct CDR3 sequences, approximately 10% occurring once. This specimen comes from a study of T cells after yellow fever vaccination. Study-wide results and caveats: Post-booster reappearance was seen for most primary-vaccination clones (roughly 96% CD4, 80% to 90% CD8).

This CDR3 comprises 12 residues. Trimming removed 6 bases from V and 4 bases from J; junction bases left unmatched: 2. Germline CDR1 and CDR2: GTSNPN and SVGIG (reference sequence). The chain carries TRBV30 and TRBJ1-1; 10 positions agree with TRBD1. The sequence came from a man aged 18 to 29 who received the YFV17D yellow fever vaccine. This specimen was PBMCs, taken on the day of the first yellow fever vaccination. The CDR3 protein is CACWDRGTEAFF. The CDR3 nucleotides are TGTGCCTGTTGGGACAGGGGCACTGAAGCTTTCTTT.